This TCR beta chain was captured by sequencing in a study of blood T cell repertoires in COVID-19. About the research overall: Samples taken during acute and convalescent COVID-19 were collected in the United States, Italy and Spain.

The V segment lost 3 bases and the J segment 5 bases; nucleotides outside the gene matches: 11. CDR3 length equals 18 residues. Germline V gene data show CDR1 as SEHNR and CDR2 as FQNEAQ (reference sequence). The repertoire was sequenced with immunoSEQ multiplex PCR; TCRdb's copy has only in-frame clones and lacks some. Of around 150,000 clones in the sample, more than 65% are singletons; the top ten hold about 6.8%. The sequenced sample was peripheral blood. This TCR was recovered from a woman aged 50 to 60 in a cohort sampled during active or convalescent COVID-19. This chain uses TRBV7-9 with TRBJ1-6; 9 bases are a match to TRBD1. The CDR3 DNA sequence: TGTGCCAGCAGCTTCCCTACGTCCGGGACAGGGAATAATTCACCCCTCCACTTT. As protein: CASSFPTSGTGNNSPLHF.